The 17 T cell receptor beta chains reported below all come from one sample, sequenced in a study of blood T cells in healthy people across ages. For the second PCR, which ran for roughly 7 to 11 cycles, a sample-barcoded 5' primer and a J-beta primer mix were used. TCRdb reprocessed the 5' RACE reads with MiXCR, giving one entry per CDR3 protein. This table holds around 800,000 distinct CDR3 sequences, around a quarter found once. These data were likewise used in another study, on T cells of mothers and their children.

Sequenced sample: blood. The receptors stem from a boy aged 5-17 years in good health.

This clonotype was counted between two and nine times. J is TRBJ1-2 and V is TRBV7-9; the match to TRBD1 covers 8 bases. CDR1 and CDR2 (germline): SEHNR, FQNEAQ (reference sequence). The CDR3 consists of 16 residues. Losses at the gene ends were 0 bases for V and 4 bases for J; bases not matched to a gene: 7. The CDR3 coding sequence is TGTGCCAGCAGCTTAGCCGGGACAGGACTTCTCTATGGCTACACCTTC. Its protein product is CASSLAGTGLLYGYTF.

The chain carries TRBV11-2 and TRBJ2-2; 9 bases agree with TRBD1. Germline V CDR1 and CDR2: SGHAT, FQNNGV. This CDR3 region has 19 residues. Unmatched junction bases numbered 17, after V lost 5 bases and J lost 4 bases. The DNA of the CDR3 is TGTGCCAGCAGCCGATGGACAGGGGAGGGTAATCTGGGCACCGGGGAGCTGTTTTTT. Protein sequence: CASSRWTGEGNLGTGELFF.

This clonotype was counted a single time. V gene TRBV10-3 combines with J gene TRBJ1-3; 7 bases fit TRBD1. The trim removed 5 bases at V and 4 bases at J, leaving 5 bases unmatched. Germline V gene data show CDR1 as ENHRY and CDR2 as SYGVKD. This CDR3 is 14 amino acids long. In nucleotides, the CDR3 is TGTGCCATCAGTACGACAGGGACCGGAAACACCATATATTTT. It yields the protein CAISTTGTGNTIYF.

The chain combines TRBV11-2 with TRBJ2-5, with a possible D match to TRBD2 (6 bases). The J call may not be correct, given that the DNA end is closer to TRBJ2-7. This CDR3 has 19 amino acids. Germline lookup yields CDR1 SGHAT and CDR2 FQNNGV. CDR3 amino acids: CASSLATPRPASGAYEQYF. The CDR3, as DNA: TGTGCCAGCAGCTTAGCTACCCCTAGGCCGGCCTCGGGGGCCTACGAGCAGTACTTC.

This chain links TRBV5-1 with TRBJ2-5; D may match TRBD1 or TRBD2 (6 bases each). The CDR3 sequence is 15 residues long. Per germline, CDR1 SGHRS and CDR2 YFSETQ. The V and J ends lost 0 bases and 3 bases respectively, with 12 bases between them. For the CDR3, the DNA is TGCGCCAGCAGCTTGGAATGGGGGGCCGAAGAGACCCAGTACTTC. As protein: CASSLEWGAEETQYF.

The gene calls are TRBV7-3 and TRBJ2-5, with 7 bases fitting TRBD2. The J call is uncertain, as TRBJ2-1 better fits the DNA end. The germline V gene encodes CDR1 SGHTA and CDR2 FQGTGA. This CDR3 is 15 amino acids long. As DNA, the CDR3 is TGTGCCAGCAGCTCCCCAACGGGGGGTAAAAATGAGCAGTTCTTC. Translation: CASSSPTGGKNEQFF.

This sequence joins TRBV2 and TRBJ2-2; 7 bases are a match to TRBD2. This CDR3 spans 15 amino acids. CDR1 and CDR2 (germline): SNHLY, FYNNEI. The J segment lost 1 base and the V segment lost 6 bases, leaving 5 bases of the junction unmatched. CDR3 in amino acids: CASSPAGQNTGELFF. The CDR3 region has the DNA TGTGCCAGCAGCCCAGCGGGGCAGAACACCGGGGAGCTGTTTTTT.

This chain links TRBV6-6 with TRBJ2-1; 7 bases are shared with TRBD2. TRBJ2-5 matches the DNA end more closely, so the J call is doubtful. Germline V gene data show CDR1 as MNHNY and CDR2 as SVGAGI (reference sequence). The CDR3 is 16 amino acids. DNA of the CDR3: TGTGCCAGCAGTTCCTCCCTCTGGCGGGAGAAAGAGACCCAGTACTTC. Protein sequence: CASSSSLWREKETQYF.

This clonotype came up a few times. The chain joins TRBV27 to TRBJ2-7; D not certain. Germline loops: CDR1 MNHEY, CDR2 SMNVEV (reference sequence). This CDR3 is built from 11 residues. V lost 10 bases and J lost 7, with 14 bases in between. CDR3 amino acids: CATRTINEQYF. Written as DNA, the CDR3 is TGTGCCACCCGGACGATAAATGAGCAGTACTTC.

The CDR3 coding sequence is TGTGCCAGCAGCCCGGGGACTAGCCCGCCGTCCCAGTACTTC. The encoded protein is CASSPGTSPPSQYF. The V call is TRBV7-9, the J call TRBJ2-1; 9 nucleotides match TRBD2. The J call may be in error: the DNA end matches TRBJ2-5 better. Per the germline V gene, CDR1 is SEHNR and CDR2 is FQNEAQ (reference sequence). The CDR3 extends over 14 amino acids.

J is TRBJ2-3 and V is TRBV11-2; D remains ambiguous. The germline CDR1 and CDR2 sequences are SGHAT and FQNNGV. The CDR3 runs to 13 residues. V was trimmed by 3 bases and J by 4 bases, leaving 8 bases between them. CDR3 DNA sequence: TGTGCCAGCAGCTTGAGTCTGGCAGATACGCAGTATTTT. Its translation is CASSLSLADTQYF.

The table lists this clonotype with a few counts. The chain uses TRBV5-6 and TRBJ2-7; D is unresolved. V lost 2 bases and J lost 2, with 11 bases in between. CDR1 is SGHDT and CDR2 is YYEEEE in the germline V gene. CDR3 length: 14 residues. Here the CDR3 reads CASSFPSAAYEQYF. CDR3 DNA: TGTGCCAGCAGCTTTCCCAGCGCTGCCTACGAGCAGTACTTC.

This chain connects TRBV5-1 to TRBJ2-4, with D perhaps assigned TRBD1 or TRBD2 (7 bases each). CDR1 SGHRS and CDR2 YFSETQ come from the germline V gene. V was shortened by 4 bases and J by 8 bases, with 13 bases between the two germline ends. This CDR3 contains 13 residues. CDR3 sequence reads: CASSQTGRDIQYF. DNA of the CDR3: TGCGCCAGCAGCCAGACAGGGAGGGACATTCAGTACTTC.

This sequence joins TRBV6-5 and TRBJ2-1; the D is unclear. The germline gives CDR1 MNHEY, CDR2 SVGAGI. CDR3 length: 12 residues. V was trimmed by 8 bases and J by 3 bases, leaving 8 bases between them. The CDR3: CASCSDYNEQFF. The CDR3 DNA is TGTGCCAGCTGCTCGGACTACAATGAGCAGTTCTTC.

The rearrangement joins TRBV25-1 to TRBJ1-2; D remains ambiguous. V lost 8 bases to trimming and J lost 4 bases, with 14 bases between them. The CDR3 covers 13 residues. CDR1 is MGHDK, CDR2 SYGVNS, per germline. This CDR3 is CASSLSVAYGYTF. The DNA for the CDR3 is TGTGCCAGCTCCTTAAGCGTGGCCTATGGCTACACCTTC.

There are a few counts of this clonotype. The chain joins TRBV28 to TRBJ2-1; 9 nucleotides line up with TRBD1. This CDR3 comprises 16 residues. CDR1 is MDHEN and CDR2 is SYDVKM in the germline V gene. The V and J ends lost 5 bases and 8 bases, in that order; junction bases with no gene match: 13. The CDR3 protein is CASSLVPGQGTDEQFF. The DNA of the CDR3 is TGTGCCAGCAGTCTTGTCCCGGGACAGGGTACGGATGAGCAGTTCTTC.

This rearrangement joins TRBV10-3 to TRBJ1-1; a possible D gene is TRBD1 (6 bases). Germline assignment: CDR1 ENHRY and CDR2 SYGVKD. Trimming stripped 8 bases from V and 5 bases from J, with 12 bases between. This CDR3 contains 12 residues. For the CDR3, the DNA is TGTGCCATCCAGGACAGTCGAACTGAAGCTTTCTTT. The encoded protein is CAIQDSRTEAFF.